Following are 23 T cell receptor beta chains from one sample sequenced in a study of Ad26.COV2.S vaccination and SARS-CoV-2 variants. Regarding treatment: around 19 received Ad26.COV2.S at low or high dose, single or two shots; about five received placebo; per-sample allocation not given. The study sampled participants on day 63 after the first vaccine or placebo injection. Produced via immunoSEQ multiplex PCR; TCRdb's table is partial and in-frame only. The sample records fewer than 500,000 clones, 90% being singletons. This specimen consisted of peripheral blood, obtained in a trial of Ad26.COV2.S vaccine versus placebo. The source of these receptors is a person between 18 and 60 years old who received the Ad26.COV2.S COVID-19 vaccine or a placebo.

The gene calls are TRBV4-3 and TRBJ1-4; D might be TRBD1 (5 bases). Trimming shortened V by 0 bases and J by 7 bases, and 15 bases separated the two germline ends. This CDR3 contains 16 residues. Looked up from germline, CDR1 is LGHNA and CDR2 is YSLEER. The DNA for the CDR3 is TGCGCCAGCAGCCAAGATCCGAGACTGGGACTTGAAAAACTGTTTTTT. Its protein is CASSQDPRLGLEKLFF.

This sequence joins TRBV28 and TRBJ1-5, with a weak D call TRBD1 (5 bases). V was clipped by 2 bases and J by 7 bases, with 15 bases between them. The germline CDR1 and CDR2 sequences are MDHEN and SYDVKM. The CDR3 covers 15 residues. Written as DNA, the CDR3 is TGTGCCAGCAGTTTAGCCCGGGGCCCAGGCCAGCCCCAGCATTTT. Translation gives CASSLARGPGQPQHF.

This sequence joins TRBV7-2 and TRBJ1-2; TRBD1 matches at 9 bases. The CDR3 runs to 16 residues. Germline V gives CDR1 SGHTA, CDR2 FQGNSA. With 0 bases clipped from V and 4 bases from J, the junction kept 6 bases outside the gene matches. The CDR3 loop is CASSLAPGTGLYGYTF. CDR3 DNA sequence: TGTGCCAGCAGCTTAGCCCCCGGGACAGGGCTCTATGGCTACACCTTC.

V is TRBV28 and J is TRBJ2-3; the D is unclear. This CDR3 has 12 residues. CDR1 and CDR2 (germline): MDHEN, SYDVKM. V lost 3 bases and J lost 5, with 6 bases in between. This CDR3 reads CASSFGRDTQYF. The CDR3 bases are TGTGCCAGCAGTTTCGGGCGAGATACGCAGTATTTT.

The chain links TRBV13 to TRBJ2-1; 10 bases fit TRBD2. CDR3 size: 16 residues. Germline CDR1 is PRHDT and CDR2 is FYEKMQ (reference sequence). V shed 1 base and J 7 bases; nucleotides not matched to a gene: 7. CDR3 protein: CASSLVSLAGENEQFF. CDR3 DNA: TGTGCCAGCAGCTTAGTTTCGCTAGCGGGGGAGAATGAGCAGTTCTTC.

V usage is TRBV5-6 and J usage is TRBJ2-5; D could derive from TRBD1 or TRBD2 (7 bases each). V lost 0 bases to trimming and J lost 5 bases, with 20 bases between them. This CDR3 comprises 17 residues. Per germline, CDR1 SGHDT and CDR2 YYEEEE. The CDR3 bases are TGTGCCAGCAGCTTGGCCAATCGGGCAGGGGGAGGGGAGACCCAGTACTTC. As protein: CASSLANRAGGGETQYF.

The V and J genes are TRBV6-2 or TRBV6-3 and TRBJ2-7, with D uncertain. CDR1 and CDR2 from the germline V gene are MNHEY and SVGEGT. Trimming left V 8 bases short and J 6 bases short, with 8 bases between. This CDR3 comprises 10 residues. CDR3 sequence (DNA): TGTGCCAGCGGTTGGTTCGAGCAGTACTTC. Translation: CASGWFEQYF.

CDR3 amino acids: CASSESDVFYEQYF. CDR3 nucleotides: TGTGCCAGCAGCGAATCGGATGTTTTTTACGAGCAGTACTTC. The J gene is TRBJ2-7, the V gene TRBV9; D not resolved. Looked up from germline, CDR1 is SGDLS and CDR2 is YYNGEE. CDR3 length: 14 residues. V shed 3 bases and J shed 4 bases, with 14 bases lying between them.

The rearrangement joins TRBV7-9 to TRBJ1-6; D is possibly TRBD1 (5 bases). The CDR3 length is 14 residues. The V gene's germline CDR1 is SEHNR and CDR2 FQNEAQ (reference sequence). Trimming stripped 1 base from V and 10 bases from J, with 11 bases between. CDR3: CASSLGGVYSPLHF. In DNA form, the CDR3 reads TGTGCCAGCAGCTTAGGGGGGGTCTACTCACCCCTCCACTTT.

The chain links TRBV7-9 to TRBJ1-6; no definite D call. Germline assignment: CDR1 SEHNR and CDR2 FQNEAQ (reference sequence). V was shortened by 5 bases and J by 12 bases, with 14 bases between the two germline ends. CDR3 size: 13 residues. The DNA of the CDR3 is TGTGCCAGCAGCATCCGGACCGGTAGACCCCTCCACTTT. It translates to CASSIRTGRPLHF.

The chain is built from TRBV28 and TRBJ2-2, with 14 bases aligning to TRBD2. Germline CDR1 MDHEN, CDR2 SYDVKM. The trim removed 3 bases at V and 4 bases at J, leaving 4 bases unmatched. CDR3 size: 17 residues. This chain's CDR3 is CASSFPGLAGVTGELFF. Here the CDR3 DNA reads TGTGCCAGCAGTTTCCCGGGACTAGCGGGAGTCACCGGGGAGCTGTTTTTT. The complete variable domain, with remaining parts taken from reference TRBV28 and TRBJ2-2, reads DVKVTQSSRYLVKRTGEKVFLECVQDMDHENMFWYRQDPGLGLRLIYFSYDVKMKEKGDIPEGYSVSREKKERFSLILESASTNQTSMYLCASSFPGLAGVTGELFFGEGSRLTVL.

This chain uses TRBV28 with TRBJ2-7; a weak D match, TRBD2 (5 bases). Trimming cost V 2 bases and J 3 bases, with 8 bases left between them. CDR1 and CDR2 (germline): MDHEN, SYDVKM. The CDR3 has 13 amino acids. Written as DNA, the CDR3 is TGTGCCAGCAGTTTAGAAAGCGGCTACGAGCAGTACTTC. It translates to CASSLESGYEQYF.

V is TRBV2 and J is TRBJ2-4; D is unclear. V was pared by 7 bases and J by 0 bases, with 13 bases between. The CDR3 runs to 15 residues. CDR1 and CDR2 from the germline V gene are SNHLY and FYNNEI. CDR3 sequence: CASNPDGLAKNIQYF. CDR3 DNA sequence: TGTGCCAGCAATCCGGATGGGCTAGCCAAAAACATTCAGTACTTC.

This chain links TRBV9 with TRBJ2-3; weak D call: TRBD1 (6 bases). The germline CDR1 and CDR2 sequences are SGDLS and YYNGEE. This CDR3 has 17 residues. V lost 0 bases and J lost 3, with 17 bases in between. The CDR3 sequence: CASSVGAGRGVTDTQYF. For the CDR3, the DNA is TGTGCCAGCAGCGTAGGTGCGGGCAGGGGAGTTACAGATACGCAGTATTTT.

DNA for the CDR3: TGTGCCAGCAGCTTAGCCCCTATAGCCAATGAGCAGTTCTTC. Protein: CASSLAPIANEQFF. The rearrangement uses TRBV11-2 and TRBJ2-1; no clear D. V lost 1 base to trimming and J lost 6 bases, with 10 bases between them. The V gene's germline CDR1 is SGHAT and CDR2 FQNNGV. The CDR3 consists of 14 residues.

J is TRBJ2-1 and V is TRBV7-2; TRBD1 aligns across 10 bases. This CDR3 has 16 residues. V shed 1 base and J 5 bases; nucleotides not matched to a gene: 5. In germline, CDR1 is SGHTA, CDR2 FQGNSA. CDR3 bases: TGTGCCAGCAGCTTAGTGGGGACAGGGGTGGACAATGAGCAGTTCTTC. Its translation: CASSLVGTGVDNEQFF.

A single count supports this clone. The chain links TRBV7-2 to TRBJ2-1, with D perhaps given as TRBD1 or TRBD2 (5 bases each). Germline V gene sequence: CDR1 SGHTA, CDR2 FQGNSA. Trimming took off 4 bases at V and 4 bases at J, with 14 bases between the two ends. CDR3 length: 15 residues. In DNA, the CDR3 is TGTGCCAGCAGCTCCGGCTGGGACCCTTACAATGAGCAGTTCTTC. As protein: CASSSGWDPYNEQFF.

The V and J genes are TRBV11-2 and TRBJ2-7, with TRBD1 identical over 8 bases. This CDR3 region has 13 residues. The junction had 3 bases not matched to a gene; V was cut back by 4 bases and J by 4 bases. CDR1 SGHAT and CDR2 FQNNGV come from the germline V gene. Here the CDR3 reads CASSSRQGYEQYF. The CDR3 DNA sequence: TGTGCCAGCAGCTCGCGACAGGGGTACGAGCAGTACTTC. The entire variable domain, with the rest obtained from reference TRBV11-2 and TRBJ2-7, is as follows: EAGVAQSPRYKIIEKRQSVAFWCNPISGHATLYWYQQILGQGPKLLIQFQNNGVVDDSQLPKDRFSAERLKGVDSTLKIQPAKLEDSAVYLCASSSRQGYEQYFGPGTRLTVT.

This chain uses TRBV7-9 with TRBJ2-1, with D perhaps given as TRBD1 or TRBD2 (5 bases each). V lost 2 bases and J lost 5, with 10 bases in between. CDR1 SEHNR and CDR2 FQNEAQ come from the germline V gene (reference sequence). The CDR3 is 14 residues long. The chain's CDR3 is CASSLTQGDNEQFF. The CDR3 region has the DNA TGTGCCAGCAGCTTAACCCAGGGAGACAATGAGCAGTTCTTC. Full variable domain (rest looked up from reference TRBV7-9 and TRBJ2-1): DTGVSQNPRHKITKRGQNVTFRCDPISEHNRLYWYRQTLGQGPEFLTYFQNEAQLEKSRLLSDRFSAERPKGSFSTLEIQRTEQGDSAMYLCASSLTQGDNEQFFGPGTRLTVL.

In the case of this clone: Other DNA sequences within the sample encode an identical CDR3. The J gene is TRBJ2-3, the V gene TRBV5-4; D possibly corresponds to TRBD1 (5 bases). This CDR3 has 16 amino acids. V dropped 0 bases and J dropped 2 bases, with 13 bases sitting between them. CDR1 SGHNT and CDR2 YYREEE come from the germline V gene (reference sequence). Here the CDR3 DNA reads TGTGCCAGCAGCTTGGGGGGCGCCCGCTCCACAGATACGCAGTATTTT. Protein sequence: CASSLGGARSTDTQYF.

V usage is TRBV18 and J usage is TRBJ1-1, with D hard to call. V lost 2 bases to trimming and J lost 5 bases, with 12 bases between them. The CDR3 has 14 residues. In germline, CDR1 is KGHSH, CDR2 LQKENI. The CDR3 protein is CASSPFALRTEAFF. The CDR3 DNA reads TGTGCCAGCTCACCATTTGCACTCCGGACTGAAGCTTTCTTT. The full variable domain, in which reference TRBV18 and TRBJ1-1 provide the parts outside the CDR3, is NAGVMQNPRHLVRRRGQEARLRCSPMKGHSHVYWYRQLPEEGLKFMVYLQKENIIDESGMPKERFSAEFPKEGPSILRIQQVVRGDSAAYFCASSPFALRTEAFFGQGTRLTVV.

This clone is a singleton in its sample. J is TRBJ2-7 and V is TRBV7-2; no firm D call. The V gene lost 5 bases and the J gene lost 3 bases, with 14 bases spanning the gap. CDR3 size: 14 residues. Germline loops: CDR1 SGHTA, CDR2 FQGNSA. The CDR3 here is CASSLTPTFYEQYF. CDR3 DNA: TGTGCCAGCAGCCTCACCCCCACTTTCTACGAGCAGTACTTC.

With regard to this clone: Germline and junction disagree at one end, which may indicate a read error. V gene TRBV4-3 combines with J gene TRBJ2-1, with 7 bases lining up with TRBD2. Germline V gene sequence: CDR1 LGHNA, CDR2 YSLEER. The CDR3 consists of 17 residues. CDR3 sequence reads: CTSSQDQGGSSYNEQFF. The CDR3 nucleotides are TGCACCAGCAGCCAAGATCAGGGCGGGAGCTCCTACAATGAGCAGTTCTTC.